These T cell receptor beta chains were read from a single sample in a study of T cell repertoires in cytomegalovirus infection. TCRdb reprocessed the reads via MiXCR and lists one record per CDR3 protein. The profile shows around 430,000 distinct CDR3 sequences, about 42% of them singletons. These receptors' targets are unknown. The starting material was cultured PBMCs, obtained from culture after CMV antigen stimulation. The receptors were sampled from a human donor in good health (CMV status not recorded). Some clones in this sample may be carry-over from other donors' samples. Each CDR3 is given with its conserved first and last residue. The D gene is left open where the match is weak. Part of the rows lack a size; the others show once, few, many or a class for expanded clones.

NA	TRBV25-1	TRBJ2-7	14	few	TGTGCCAGCAGTGAATCGACCGCCTCCTACGAGCAGTACTTC	CASSESTASYEQYF
TRBD1	TRBV7-8	TRBJ2-7	14	NA	TGTGCCAGCAGTAACGACAGGGGGGGCTACGAGCAGTACTTC	CASSNDRGGYEQYF
TRBD1	TRBV7-2	TRBJ1-1	14	NA	TGTGCCAGCAGCCTACAATCTCAGGGGGCGAAAGCTTTCTTT	CASSLQSQGAKAFF
NA	TRBV25-1	TRBJ2-5	13	NA	TGTGCCAGCAGTCCGGGGTACGAAGAGACCCAGTACTTC	CASSPGYEETQYF
NA	TRBV6-1	TRBJ1-5	16	few	TGTGCCAGCAGTGAATCTTTTCGGACCGATTATCAGCCCCAGCATTTT	CASSESFRTDYQPQHF
TRBD2	TRBV6-2/TRBV6-3	TRBJ2-7	19	NA	TGTGCCAGCCACCAGCCTCACGGACTAGCGGGGGTCTTCGCCTACGAGCAGTACTTC	CASHQPHGLAGVFAYEQYF
NA	TRBV11-2	TRBJ2-7	19	NA	TGTGCCAGCAGCTTCCTTGGGGGCCCCGCTAGCGGCACTACCTACGAGCAGTACTTC	CASSFLGGPASGTTYEQYF
TRBD2	TRBV7-8	TRBJ2-1	16	NA	TGTGCCAGCAGCACTCGGGGGGGGGGAAACTACAATGAGCAGTTCTTC	CASSTRGGGNYNEQFF
TRBD1	TRBV7-8	TRBJ2-5	14	few	TGTGCCAGCAGCTCAGGGACAGGGAAGGAGACCCAGTACTTC	CASSSGTGKETQYF
NA	TRBV27	TRBJ2-1	12	NA	TGTGCCAGCAGTCGGTTGGGGGATGAGCAGTTCTTC	CASSRLGDEQFF
NA	TRBV12-3/TRBV12-4	TRBJ2-3	16	few	TGTGCCAGCAGCCCCTCTGGATGGGGCCCACAAGATACGCAGTATTTT	CASSPSGWGPQDTQYF
NA	TRBV12-3/TRBV12-4	TRBJ2-3	11	many	TGTGCCAGCAGTAACACAGATACGCAGTATTTT	CASSNTDTQYF
TRBD1	TRBV20-1	TRBJ2-3	15	NA	TGCAGTGCCAACCCTGGACAGGAGTCTACAGATACGCAGTATTTT	CSANPGQESTDTQYF
NA	TRBV7-8	TRBJ2-5	16	NA	TGTGCCAGCAGCTTAGGGCCGCAGCTCAAAAAAGAGACCCAGTACTTC	CASSLGPQLKKETQYF
TRBD1	TRBV7-8	TRBJ2-7	17	NA	TGTGCCAGCAGCCTGGACAGGGCTCCACCCTATTCCTACGAGCAGTACTTC	CASSLDRAPPYSYEQYF
TRBD2	TRBV9	TRBJ2-3	15	NA	TGTGCCAGCAGCGACCCGGGACTAGGTACAGATACGCAGTATTTT	CASSDPGLGTDTQYF
TRBD2	TRBV7-2	TRBJ2-3	16	NA	TGTGCCAGCAGCTTAGGCCTAGCGGGGGGGCAAGATACGCAGTATTTT	CASSLGLAGGQDTQYF
NA	TRBV20-1	TRBJ2-3	15	NA	TGCAGTGCTAGAGAGATGGTGGAGAGCACAGATACGCAGTATTTT	CSAREMVESTDTQYF
TRBD2	TRBV7-6	TRBJ2-3	16	NA	TGTGCCAGCATCCCCCAGGGCGGGGGGGAATTGGATACGCAGTATTTT	CASIPQGGGELDTQYF
NA	TRBV12-3/TRBV12-4	TRBJ2-7	18	NA	TGTGCCAGCAGTTTTCGAGCATCCGGCTCAGGATACTCCTACGAGCAGTACTTC	CASSFRASGSGYSYEQYF
NA	TRBV7-6	TRBJ1-1	15	NA	TGTGCCAGCAGCCCCGAACCGGGACAAAATACTGAAGCTTTCTTT	CASSPEPGQNTEAFF
TRBD2	TRBV12-3/TRBV12-4	TRBJ2-7	15	NA	TGTGCCAGCAGTTCCCGGCTAGCGGGGTTCTACGAGCAGTACTTC	CASSSRLAGFYEQYF
TRBD1	TRBV28	TRBJ2-3	15	few	TGTGCCAGCAGGGACCCGCAAGGGGGCGAAGATACGCAGTATTTT	CASRDPQGGEDTQYF
NA	TRBV19	TRBJ2-5	15	NA	TGTGCCAGTAGTATCCTCGCAGGGTGGGAAGAGACCCAGTACTTC	CASSILAGWEETQYF
TRBD2	TRBV6-6	TRBJ2-7	15	NA	TGTGCCAGCAGTTGGCTAGCGGGAGGTCCCTACGAGCAGTACTTC	CASSWLAGGPYEQYF
TRBD1	TRBV5-4	TRBJ2-5	13	NA	TGTGCCAGCAGCGGCCCGGACAGGGAGACCCAGTACTTC	CASSGPDRETQYF
NA	TRBV13	TRBJ1-1	14	NA	TGTGCCAGCAGCTTAGTCGGAGTTCGGACTGAAGCTTTCTTT	CASSLVGVRTEAFF
TRBD1	TRBV12-3/TRBV12-4	TRBJ1-2	13	few	TGTGCCAGCAGCCTCGACAGGGGCGATGGCTACACCTTC	CASSLDRGDGYTF
TRBD1	TRBV4-1	TRBJ1-6	15	once	TGCGCCAGCAGCCAGGCCGGGGACAGGGTTTCACCCCTCCACTTT	CASSQAGDRVSPLHF
NA	TRBV7-2	TRBJ1-1	14	many	TGTGCCAGCAGCTTATCCCTCAGATACACTGAAGCTTTCTTT	CASSLSLRYTEAFF
NA	TRBV7-6	TRBJ2-5	14	few	TGTGCCAGCAGCTCGTGGCTAGTCCCAGAGACCCAGTACTTC	CASSSWLVPETQYF
NA	TRBV6-2/TRBV6-3	TRBJ2-1	13	NA	TGTGCCAGCAGTTACTTAATATTCGATGAGCAGTTCTTC	CASSYLIFDEQFF
NA	TRBV7-7	TRBJ2-2	19	NA	TGTGCCGTCTCAGGTGGCCGAAACATGAAGTCCAAGAACACCGGGGAGCTGTTTTTT	CAVSGGRNMKSKNTGELFF
NA	TRBV28	TRBJ2-3	13	NA	TGTGCCAGCAGTTTGAGGGGCTTAGATACGCAGTATTTT	CASSLRGLDTQYF
TRBD1	TRBV19	TRBJ1-5	15	NA	TGTGCCAGTAGTGTTACCGGGACAGTGGATCAGCCCCAGCATTTT	CASSVTGTVDQPQHF
NA	TRBV11-2	TRBJ1-1	12	NA	TGTGCCAGCAGCCTGGACGGGGCGGGGGCTTTCTTT	CASSLDGAGAFF
TRBD2	TRBV7-9	TRBJ2-1	17	NA	TGTGCCAGCAGCCGCTACCTAGCGGGAGACTCCTACAATGAGCAGTTCTTC	CASSRYLAGDSYNEQFF
NA	TRBV2	TRBJ2-1	14	once	TGTGCCAGCAGTGAAGGGGGACGCAACAATGAGCAGTTCTTC	CASSEGGRNNEQFF
NA	TRBV7-2	TRBJ1-1	13	once	TGTGCCAGCAGCCATTCCGGCAACGCTGAAGCTTTCTTT	CASSHSGNAEAFF
TRBD2	TRBV12-3/TRBV12-4	TRBJ2-7	14	NA	TGTGCCAGCAGTGGACTAGCGCCCATCTACGAGCAGTACTTC	CASSGLAPIYEQYF
NA	TRBV2	TRBJ2-1	16	NA	TGTGCCAGCAAGGGGGGGGGGGCCCTCTCCGGCAATGAGCAGTTCTTC	CASKGGGALSGNEQFF
NA	TRBV19	TRBJ1-5	17	NA	TGTGCCAGTAGTATAAGGCCTTTGTCTTGGGACAATCAGCCCCAGCATTTT	CASSIRPLSWDNQPQHF
NA	TRBV7-9	TRBJ2-5	16	few	TGTGCCAGCAGCTTTCGGCGGGGGCTTCACAAAGAGACCCAGTACTTC	CASSFRRGLHKETQYF
NA	TRBV12-3/TRBV12-4	TRBJ2-3	16	NA	TGTGCCAGCAGTCCCCCCGACAGCGGACTAACAGATACGCAGTATTTT	CASSPPDSGLTDTQYF
TRBD1	TRBV28	TRBJ2-7	12	NA	TGTGCCAGCCGCGTGACAGGGTCCGAGCAGTACTTC	CASRVTGSEQYF
TRBD1	TRBV5-1	TRBJ1-2	13	NA	TGCGCCAGCAGCTCCGGGACAGAGTATGGCTACACCTTC	CASSSGTEYGYTF
NA	TRBV5-5	TRBJ1-2	16	few	TGTGCCAGCAGCTTGTCACCCGGGGGCCCTAACTATGGCTACACCTTC	CASSLSPGGPNYGYTF
NA	TRBV19	TRBJ2-1	16	few	TGTGCCAGTAGTAAGCCCGGGACCGGCCGATCGGGAGAGCAGTTCTTC	CASSKPGTGRSGEQFF
TRBD1	TRBV6-1	TRBJ1-2	14	NA	TGTGCCAGCAGTGTTTCGACAGGGGACTATGGCTACACCTTC	CASSVSTGDYGYTF
NA	TRBV7-2	TRBJ2-1	15	many	TGTGCCAGCAGCTTCGGAGGGTACTCCTACAATGAGCAGTTCTTC	CASSFGGYSYNEQFF
NA	TRBV6-8	TRBJ2-3	15	once	TGTGCCAGCAGTTACTCGACAGACGGCTGGGATACGCAGTATTTT	CASSYSTDGWDTQYF
TRBD1	TRBV2	TRBJ1-4	18	NA	TGTGCCAGCAGTGCGGACAGGGAAGTACTTTGGATGAATGAAAAACTGTTTTTT	CASSADREVLWMNEKLFF
NA	TRBV6-1	TRBJ1-1	14	few	TGTGCCAGCGTCACGCAGACGCGTTTCACTGAAGCTTTCTTT	CASVTQTRFTEAFF
TRBD2	TRBV4-1	TRBJ2-3	15	NA	TGCGCCAGCAGCCCAACTAGCGGGAGGAGCGCTACGCAGTATTTT	CASSPTSGRSATQYF
NA	TRBV6-2/TRBV6-3	TRBJ2-1	17	NA	TGTGCCAGCAGTATTAACGTCCGGGCCCTCACCTACAATGAGCAGTTCTTC	CASSINVRALTYNEQFF